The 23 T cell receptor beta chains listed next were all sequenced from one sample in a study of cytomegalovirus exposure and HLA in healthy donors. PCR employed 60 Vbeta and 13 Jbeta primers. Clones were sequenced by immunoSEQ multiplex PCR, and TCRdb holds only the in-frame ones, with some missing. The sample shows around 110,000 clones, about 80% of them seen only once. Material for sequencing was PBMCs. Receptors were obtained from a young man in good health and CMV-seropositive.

CDR3 in amino acids: CASSPPSRFPGELFF. The CDR3 DNA reads TGTGCCAGCTCACCACCGTCTAGATTCCCCGGGGAGCTGTTTTTT. The chain is built from TRBV18 and TRBJ2-2, with D unresolved. V dropped 0 bases and J dropped 6 bases, with 11 bases sitting between them. The CDR3 spans 15 residues. Germline V gene data show CDR1 as KGHSH and CDR2 as LQKENI.

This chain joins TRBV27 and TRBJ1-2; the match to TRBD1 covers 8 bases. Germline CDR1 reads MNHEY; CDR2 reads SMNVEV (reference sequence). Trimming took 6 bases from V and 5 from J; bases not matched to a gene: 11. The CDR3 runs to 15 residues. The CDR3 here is CASRPDRGEGYGYTF. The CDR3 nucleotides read TGTGCCAGCAGGCCCGACAGGGGCGAAGGGTATGGCTACACCTTC.

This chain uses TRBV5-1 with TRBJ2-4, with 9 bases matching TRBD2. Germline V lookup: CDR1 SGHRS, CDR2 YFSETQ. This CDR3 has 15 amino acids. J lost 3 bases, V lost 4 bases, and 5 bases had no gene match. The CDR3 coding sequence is TGCGCCAGCAGCCACTGGACTAGCGACAAAAACATTCAGTACTTC. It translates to CASSHWTSDKNIQYF.

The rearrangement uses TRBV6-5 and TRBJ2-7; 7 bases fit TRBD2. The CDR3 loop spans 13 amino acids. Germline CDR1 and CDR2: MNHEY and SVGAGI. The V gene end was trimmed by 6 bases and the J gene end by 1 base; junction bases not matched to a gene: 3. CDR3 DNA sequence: TGTGCCAGCAGGACGGGAGGATCCTACGAGCAGTACTTC. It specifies CASRTGGSYEQYF.

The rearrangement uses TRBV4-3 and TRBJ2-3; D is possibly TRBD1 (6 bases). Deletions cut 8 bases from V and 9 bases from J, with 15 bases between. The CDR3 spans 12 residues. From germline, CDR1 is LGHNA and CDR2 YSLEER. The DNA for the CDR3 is TGCGCCAGCGCAAACAGGGCCGACACGCAGTATTTT. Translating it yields CASANRADTQYF.

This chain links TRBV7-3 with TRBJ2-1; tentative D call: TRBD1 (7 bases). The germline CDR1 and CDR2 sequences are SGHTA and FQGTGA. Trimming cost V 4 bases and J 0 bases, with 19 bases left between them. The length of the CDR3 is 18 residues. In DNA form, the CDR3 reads TGTGCCAGCAGCTATAGGACCCCCCAGGGGGGCTCCTACAATGAGCAGTTCTTC. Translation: CASSYRTPQGGSYNEQFF.

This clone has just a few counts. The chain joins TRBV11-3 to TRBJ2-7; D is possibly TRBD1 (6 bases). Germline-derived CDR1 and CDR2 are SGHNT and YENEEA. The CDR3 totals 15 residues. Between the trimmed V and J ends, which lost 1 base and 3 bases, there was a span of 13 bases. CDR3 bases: TGTGCCAGCAGCTTAGCGCCGGGACACCTCTACGAGCAGTACTTC. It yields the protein CASSLAPGHLYEQYF.

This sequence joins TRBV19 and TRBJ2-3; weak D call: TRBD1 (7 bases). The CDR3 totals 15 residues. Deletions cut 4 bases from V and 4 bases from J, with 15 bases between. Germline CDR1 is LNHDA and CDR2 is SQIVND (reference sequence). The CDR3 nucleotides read TGTGCCAGTAGTAGGGACAGAGGAGGGGCAGATACGCAGTATTTT. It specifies CASSRDRGGADTQYF.

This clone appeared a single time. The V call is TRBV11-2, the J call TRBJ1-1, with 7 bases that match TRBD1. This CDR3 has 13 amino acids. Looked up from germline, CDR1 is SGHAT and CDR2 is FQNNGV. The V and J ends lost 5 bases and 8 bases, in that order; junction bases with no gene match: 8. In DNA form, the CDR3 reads TGTGCCAGCAGCCCTGGGTTGGACAGGGAAGCTTTCTTT. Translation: CASSPGLDREAFF.

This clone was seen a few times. Here the CDR3 reads CASSQDRAGARSNEQFF. The CDR3 region has the DNA TGCGCCAGCAGCCAAGATCGGGCGGGGGCGCGGTCCAATGAGCAGTTCTTC. V is TRBV4-1 and J is TRBJ2-1; weak D call: TRBD2 (7 bases). CDR3 length: 17 residues. Germline V gene sequence: CDR1 MGHRA, CDR2 YSYEKL. V lost 0 bases to trimming and J lost 6 bases, with 18 bases between them.

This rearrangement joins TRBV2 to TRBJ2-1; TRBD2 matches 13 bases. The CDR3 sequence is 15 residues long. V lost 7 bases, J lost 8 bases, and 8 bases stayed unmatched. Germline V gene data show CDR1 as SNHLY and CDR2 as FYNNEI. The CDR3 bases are TGTGCCAGCAATCAAGGACTAGCGGGGGAGCATGAGCAGTTCTTC. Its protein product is CASNQGLAGEHEQFF.

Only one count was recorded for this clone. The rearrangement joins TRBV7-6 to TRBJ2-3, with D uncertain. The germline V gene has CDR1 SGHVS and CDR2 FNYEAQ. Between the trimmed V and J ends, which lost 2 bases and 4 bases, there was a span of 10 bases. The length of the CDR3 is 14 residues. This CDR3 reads CASSLFALPDTQYF. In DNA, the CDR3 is TGTGCCAGCAGCTTATTCGCCCTACCAGATACGCAGTATTTT.

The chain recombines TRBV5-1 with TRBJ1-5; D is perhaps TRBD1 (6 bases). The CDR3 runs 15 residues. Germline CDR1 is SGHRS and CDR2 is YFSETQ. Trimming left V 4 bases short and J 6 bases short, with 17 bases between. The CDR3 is CASSPEGVGGQPQHF. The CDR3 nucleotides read TGCGCCAGCAGCCCCGAGGGGGTAGGGGGTCAGCCCCAGCATTTT.

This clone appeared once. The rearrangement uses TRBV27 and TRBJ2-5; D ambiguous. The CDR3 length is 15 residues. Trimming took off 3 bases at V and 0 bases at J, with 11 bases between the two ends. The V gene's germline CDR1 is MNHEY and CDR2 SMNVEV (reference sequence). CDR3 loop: CASSFYSAYQETQYF. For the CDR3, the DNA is TGTGCCAGCAGTTTCTATTCAGCGTACCAAGAGACCCAGTACTTC.

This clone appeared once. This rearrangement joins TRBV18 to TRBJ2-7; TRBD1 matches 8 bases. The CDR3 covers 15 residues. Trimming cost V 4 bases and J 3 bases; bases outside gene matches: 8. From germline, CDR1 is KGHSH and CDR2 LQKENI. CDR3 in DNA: TGTGCCAGCTCACTAGGGGGACAGGCAAGCTACGAGCAGTACTTC. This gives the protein CASSLGGQASYEQYF. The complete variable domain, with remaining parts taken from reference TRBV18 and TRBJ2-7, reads NAGVMQNPRHLVRRRGQEARLRCSPMKGHSHVYWYRQLPEEGLKFMVYLQKENIIDESGMPKERFSAEFPKEGPSILRIQQVVRGDSAAYFCASSLGGQASYEQYFGPGTRLTVT.

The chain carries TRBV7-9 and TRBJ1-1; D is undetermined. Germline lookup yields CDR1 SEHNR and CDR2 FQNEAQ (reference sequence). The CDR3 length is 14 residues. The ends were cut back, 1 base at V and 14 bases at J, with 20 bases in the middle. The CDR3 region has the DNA TGTGCCAGCAGCTTAGTTTTTTTGCGGTTTAATCTGTTCTTT. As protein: CASSLVFLRFNLFF. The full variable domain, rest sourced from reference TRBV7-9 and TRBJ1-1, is DTGVSQNPRHKITKRGQNVTFRCDPISEHNRLYWYRQTLGQGPEFLTYFQNEAQLEKSRLLSDRFSAERPKGSFSTLEIQRTEQGDSAMYLCASSLVFLRFNLFFGQGTRLTVV.

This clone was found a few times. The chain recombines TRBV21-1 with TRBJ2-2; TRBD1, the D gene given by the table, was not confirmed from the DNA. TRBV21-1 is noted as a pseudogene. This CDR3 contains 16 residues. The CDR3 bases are TGTGCCAGCAGCAACAAAGGAATAGACAGGTCCGGGGAGCTGTTTTTT. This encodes CASSNKGIDRSGELFF.

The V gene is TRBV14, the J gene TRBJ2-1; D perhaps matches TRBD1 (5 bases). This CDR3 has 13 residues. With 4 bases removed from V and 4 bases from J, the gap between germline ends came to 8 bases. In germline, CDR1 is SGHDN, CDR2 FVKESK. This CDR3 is CASSPRQYNEQFF. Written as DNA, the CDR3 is TGTGCCAGCAGCCCCCGACAGTACAATGAGCAGTTCTTC.

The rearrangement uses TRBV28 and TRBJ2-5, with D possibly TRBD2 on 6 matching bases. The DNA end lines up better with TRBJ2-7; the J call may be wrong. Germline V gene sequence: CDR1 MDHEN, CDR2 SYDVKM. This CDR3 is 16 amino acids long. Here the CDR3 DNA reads TGTGCCAGCAGTTTAATCTCAGCGTTGGGAGGCTACGAGCAGTACTTC. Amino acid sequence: CASSLISALGGYEQYF.

The chain's CDR3 is CAWSRGPNTGELFF. The CDR3 DNA sequence: TGTGCCTGGAGCAGGGGGCCGAACACCGGGGAGCTGTTTTTT. This sequence joins TRBV30 and TRBJ2-2; TRBD1 matches 8 bases. Losses at the gene ends were 3 bases for V and 0 bases for J; bases not matched to a gene: 0. The CDR3 consists of 14 residues. Germline CDR1 GTSNPN, CDR2 SVGIG (reference sequence). The full variable domain, rest sourced from reference TRBV30 and TRBJ2-2, is SQTIHQWPATLVQPVGSPLSLECTVEGTSNPNLYWYRQAAGRGLQLLFYSVGIGQISSEVPQNLSASRPQDRQFILSSKKLLLSDSGFYLCAWSRGPNTGELFFGEGSRLTVL.

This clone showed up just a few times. The CDR3 spells CASSESSRGGPYNEQFF. As DNA, the CDR3 is TGCGCCAGCAGTGAGTCGTCGCGGGGGGGCCCGTACAATGAGCAGTTCTTC. This chain links TRBV10-1 with TRBJ2-1; 9 bases fit TRBD2. V shed 0 bases and J 4 bases; nucleotides not matched to a gene: 7. The CDR3 covers 17 residues. Germline CDR1 is WNHNN and CDR2 is SYGVQD (reference sequence).

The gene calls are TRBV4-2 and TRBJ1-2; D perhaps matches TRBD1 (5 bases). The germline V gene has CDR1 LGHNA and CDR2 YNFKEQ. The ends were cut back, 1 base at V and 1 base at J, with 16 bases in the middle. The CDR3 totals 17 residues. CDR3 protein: CASSQVSRARDNYGYTF. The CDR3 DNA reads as TGTGCCAGCAGCCAAGTTAGTAGGGCCAGGGATAACTATGGCTACACCTTC.

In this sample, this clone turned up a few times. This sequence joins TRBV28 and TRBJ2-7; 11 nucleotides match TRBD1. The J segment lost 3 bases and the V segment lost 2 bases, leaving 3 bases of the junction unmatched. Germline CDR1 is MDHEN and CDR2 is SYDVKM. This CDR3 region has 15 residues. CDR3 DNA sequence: TGTGCCAGCAGTTTAGGGACAGGGGGTTTCTACGAGCAGTACTTC. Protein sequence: CASSLGTGGFYEQYF.